Included here is one T cell receptor (beta chain) sequence, with context. No antigen is known for it. Researchers took blood at baseline, on cycle 4 day 1, and on cycle 7 day 1. This entry belongs to a study of OX40 agonist ivuxolimab in advanced cancers. In the study overall: Patients with prior anti-PD-1, anti-PD-L1 or anti-CTLA-4 therapy were eligible; about 40% had some. Study observations and caveats: Doses of 0.1 to 3.0 mg/kg were accompanied by clonal expansion of CD4+ and CD8+ blood T cells by week 6. Also showing low normalized T-cell clonal expansion were some of the nonresponders.

The germline V gene has CDR1 KGHSH and CDR2 LQKENI. With 3 bases clipped from V and 3 bases from J, the junction kept 10 bases outside the gene matches. CDR3 length equals 17 residues. Profiled with immunoSEQ multiplex PCR; TCRdb holds only in-frame clones, not every one. The sample has about 42,000 clones, approximately 78% seen once. V and J are TRBV18 and TRBJ2-3; TRBD2 matches at 9 bases. The sequenced sample was CD4+ or CD8+ T cells sorted from blood, obtained in a trial of the OX40 agonist ivuxolimab. This TCR was recovered from an adult with an advanced solid tumor such as melanoma, head and neck, liver or kidney cancer. CDR3 protein: CASSPSSGNLGTDTQYF. The CDR3 nucleotides are TGTGCCAGCTCACCCTCTAGCGGGAACCTTGGAACAGATACGCAGTATTTT.